This TCR beta chain was retrieved from a study of blood T cell repertoires in COVID-19 (dated by TCRdb to the early 2020s). Context from the whole study: Samples from collaborators originated in the United States, Italy and Spain and spanned both the acute and convalescent phases of COVID-19. Deeply sampled blood TCRbeta repertoires from subjects exposed to, actively infected with, or recovered from COVID-19 were included in the dataset. Sample metadata almost always included a de-identified subject ID, COVID-19 status, age in years and sex. Samples were obtained from the ongoing ImmuneRACE study (first 160 participants) and from some 1,300 subjects provided by 6 global collaborators. HLA class I and class II types, where available, came from metadata supplied by the sample provider rather than from assay-based typing. The repertoires were released in a freely available public database meant as a resource for research on the immune response to SARS-CoV-2. The prospective study material was composed of cDNA or gDNA derived from T cells, B-cell-depleted T cells, or PBMCs.

Overall results and qualifications from the work: The amount of clinical and demographic metadata varied by source and participant and was provided uncurated.

Collaborating institutions collected whole blood in K2EDTA tubes following their own protocols. For TCRbeta analysis, collaborators shipped samples as frozen whole blood, isolated PBMCs, or DNA extracted from either of those sample types. From a lookup of the germline V gene (reference sequence), CDR1 and CDR2 are MNHEY and SMNVEV. V is clipped by 6 bases and J by 0 bases, and the sequence between their germline boundaries is 18 bases long. The CDR3 runs 17 amino acids, cysteine and phenylalanine included. The CDR3 DNA has 51 bases and is translated from base 1. Worth noting for this clone: Its target antigen remains unknown. No much larger clone is present one base from it, and per-base qualities are unavailable.

TCRbeta CDR3 regions were amplified from genomic DNA using the immunoSEQ Assay, a bias-controlled multiplex PCR. As for the original processing: The number of nucleated cells in each sample was estimated by amplification of reference gene primers within the assay. To quantify the absolute abundance of each unique TCRbeta CDR3 rearrangement, sequence reads were collapsed and filtered. For each sample, productive Simpson clonality was calculated by taking the square root of Simpson's diversity index across productive rearrangements. Entries here come from immuneACCESS through TCRdb and include only in-frame sequences with V and J called. Some clones fail to appear in such tables; in the studies checked, an unresolved V gene covers under half of the shortfall, and the cause of the remainder is unknown. From that table come the V and J calls and clone size; the DNA was used to work out D and trimming. For this sample the table gives approximately 250,000 clones, of which under 90% were detected only once. Of the sample, around 7.8% falls within the top ten clones.

Input material: peripheral blood. This chain joins TRBV27 to TRBJ1-3; perhaps TRBD1 is the D gene, with 6 bases matching. The clonotype comes from a human donor in a cohort sampled during active COVID-19. The CDR3 reads CASSHLQGKLSGNTIYF. The DNA sequence is TGTGCCAGCAGCCATTTACAGGGAAAACTCTCTGGAAACACCATATATTTT.